This T cell receptor (beta chain) was observed in a study of vaccination effects on CD4 cells after COVID-19. A few counts support this clone. The antigen remains undetermined. Germline values: CDR1 MGHRA, CDR2 YSYEKL. The CDR3 consists of 14 residues. Trimming took off 4 bases at V and 4 bases at J, with 13 bases between the two ends. Antigen-specific CD4+ T cells were expanded with viral peptide pools in the ViraFEST assay before sequencing. The culture ran for 10 days, and then CD4+ T cells were isolated. It was two doses of either the BNT162b2 or mRNA-1273 vaccine that participants received. This table comes from immunoSEQ multiplex PCR, and its TCRdb copy is limited to in-frame clones, with some not included. The data contain about 46,000 clones, around 70% of them singletons.

This sequence was found in a human donor who received a COVID-19 vaccine. Source: CD4+ T cells from PBMCs cultured with HCoV-OC43 spike peptides, taken after COVID-19 vaccination. Subset described: HCoV-OC43 spike overlapping peptide pool stimulation. The chain recombines TRBV4-1 with TRBJ2-5; D possibly corresponds to TRBD2 (5 bases). In nucleotides, the CDR3 is TGCGCCAGCAGCCCCCCGGGGTTGAGAGAGACCCAGTACTTC. Its protein product is CASSPPGLRETQYF.